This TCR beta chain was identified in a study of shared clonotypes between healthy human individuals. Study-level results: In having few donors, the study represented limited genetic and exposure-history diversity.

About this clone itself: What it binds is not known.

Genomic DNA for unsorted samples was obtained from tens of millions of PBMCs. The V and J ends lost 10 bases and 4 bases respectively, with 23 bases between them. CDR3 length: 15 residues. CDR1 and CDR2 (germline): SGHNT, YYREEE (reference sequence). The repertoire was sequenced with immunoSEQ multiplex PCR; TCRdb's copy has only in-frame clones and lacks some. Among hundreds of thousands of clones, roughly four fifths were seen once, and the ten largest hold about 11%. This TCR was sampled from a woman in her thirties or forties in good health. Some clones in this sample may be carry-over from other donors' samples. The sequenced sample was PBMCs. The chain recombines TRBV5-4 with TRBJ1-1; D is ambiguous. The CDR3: CAYRGGPFLSTEAFF. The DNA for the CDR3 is TGTGCCTACAGAGGAGGGCCTTTCCTGAGCACTGAAGCTTTCTTT. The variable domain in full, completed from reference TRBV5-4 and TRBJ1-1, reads ETGVTQSPTHLIKTRGQQVTLRCSSQSGHNTVSWYQQALGQGPQFIFQYYREEENGRGNFPPRFSGLQFPNYSSELNVNALELDDSALYLCAYRGGPFLSTEAFFGQGTRLTVV.